This T cell receptor beta chain stems from a study of blood T cell repertoires in COVID-19. Whole-study context: T cells, B-cell-depleted T cells, or PBMCs supplied cDNA or gDNA.

Original methodology: Using reference gene primer amplification, nucleated cell counts were estimated. The table came from immunoSEQ multiplex PCR; TCRdb's copy has only in-frame clones and leaves some out. The DNA gave D and trimming, while V, J and clone size come from that table. The data show a few hundred thousand clones, 89% seen once. The clonotype originates from a woman aged 55 to 70 with acute or convalescent COVID-19. Sequencing was carried out using peripheral blood.

CDR3 region: CASSILDSGSYEQYF. CDR3 nucleotide sequence: TGTGCCAGTAGTATTTTAGATTCCGGCTCCTACGAGCAGTACTTC. This chain links TRBV19 with TRBJ2-7; no definite D call. CDR3 length: 15 residues. V was clipped by 3 bases and J by 0 bases, with 12 bases between them. The germline V gene encodes CDR1 LNHDA and CDR2 SQIVND (reference sequence). The entire variable domain, with the rest obtained from reference TRBV19 and TRBJ2-7, is as follows: DGGITQSPKYLFRKEGQNVTLSCEQNLNHDAMYWYRQDPGQGLRLIYYSQIVNDFQKGDIAEGYSVSREKKESFPLTVTSAQKNPTAFYLCASSILDSGSYEQYFGPGTRLTVT.